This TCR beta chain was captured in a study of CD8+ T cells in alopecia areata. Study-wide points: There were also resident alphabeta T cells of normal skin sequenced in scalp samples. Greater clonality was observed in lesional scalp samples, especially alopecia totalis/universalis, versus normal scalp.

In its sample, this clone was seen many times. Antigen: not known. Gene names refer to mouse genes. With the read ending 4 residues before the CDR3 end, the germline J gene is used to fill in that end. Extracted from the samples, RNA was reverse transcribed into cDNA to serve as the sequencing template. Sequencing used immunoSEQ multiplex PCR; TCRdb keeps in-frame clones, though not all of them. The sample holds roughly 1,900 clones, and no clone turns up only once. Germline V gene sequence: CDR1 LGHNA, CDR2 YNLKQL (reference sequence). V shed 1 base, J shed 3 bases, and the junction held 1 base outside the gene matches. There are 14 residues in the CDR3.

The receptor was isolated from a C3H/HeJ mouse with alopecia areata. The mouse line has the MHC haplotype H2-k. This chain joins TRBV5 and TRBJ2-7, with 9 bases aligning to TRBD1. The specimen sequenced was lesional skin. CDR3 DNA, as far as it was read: TGTGCCAGCAGCCAAGGGACAGGGGACTAT. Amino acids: CASSQGTGDY. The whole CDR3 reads CASSQGTGDYEQYF.